The next 14 T cell receptor beta chains were all read from a single sample in a study of read filtering for tumor transcriptome and immune sequencing. From roughly 400 ng of RNA, a library with molecular barcoded alpha/delta and beta/gamma adaptors was made. TCRdb re-derived calls from the reads in MiXCR, one entry per CDR3 protein. The sample shows some 19,000 distinct CDR3 sequences, over 20% of them seen only once. The sequencing input was a population of CD138-negative cells sorted from bone marrow. Receptors were obtained from a donor at least 40 years old with multiple myeloma.

This clonotype appeared many times. The rearrangement joins TRBV29-1 to TRBJ2-7, with 7 bases that match TRBD1. Losses at the gene ends were 6 bases for V and 4 bases for J; bases not matched to a gene: 9. The CDR3 length is 13 residues. CDR1 SQVTM and CDR2 ANQGSEA come from the germline V gene. The DNA of the CDR3 is TGCAGCGTGGGGGACAGAGGAGGTTACGAGCAGTACTTC. This codes for CSVGDRGGYEQYF.

Points on this clonotype: The conserved final phenylalanine or tryptophan is absent from the CDR3, which likely points to a read error. The J gene is TRBJ2-5, the V gene TRBV28, with 9 positions matching TRBD2. CDR3 length: 14 residues. CDR1 MDHEN and CDR2 SYDVKM come from the germline V gene. V shed 5 bases and J 7 bases; nucleotides not matched to a gene: 8. Written as DNA, the CDR3 is TGTGCCAGCAGTACGGGGACTAGCCTGGGGACCCAGTACTCC. It specifies CASSTGTSLGTQYS.

This clonotype occurred many times. V usage is TRBV29-1 and J usage is TRBJ1-1; D unresolved. Trimming left V 5 bases short and J 3 bases short, with 13 bases between. This CDR3 contains 13 residues. Germline CDR1 reads SQVTM; CDR2 reads ANQGSEA. CDR3 region: CSVLDLFDTEAFF. CDR3 nucleotide sequence: TGCAGCGTTCTGGATCTTTTTGACACTGAAGCTTTCTTT.

By sample share, this clonotype is medium-sized (0.01 to 0.1%). The chain combines TRBV6-1 with TRBJ2-1; D is perhaps TRBD1 (6 bases). V shed 6 bases and J shed 0 bases, with 15 bases lying between them. Germline lookup yields CDR1 MNHNS and CDR2 SASEGT. The CDR3 sequence is 16 residues long. The CDR3 bases are TGTGCCAGCAGGGGAGACAGGAGAAGCTCCTACAATGAGCAGTTCTTC. Translated, it gives CASRGDRRSSYNEQFF.

Relative to its sample, this clonotype is medium-sized. In DNA, the CDR3 is TGCAGTGCTAGAGACTTAGTAACCTACGAGCAGTACTTC. It codes for CSARDLVTYEQYF. The gene calls are TRBV20-1 and TRBJ2-7; no clear D. Trimming took 0 bases from V and 2 from J, leaving 8 bases between them. In germline, CDR1 is DFQATT, CDR2 SNEGSKA (reference sequence). The CDR3 loop spans 13 amino acids.

This clonotype was seen at least ten times. The genes are TRBV7-8 and TRBJ2-6; D unresolved. Germline loops: CDR1 SGHVS, CDR2 FQNEAQ. Trimming shortened V by 5 bases and J by 2 bases, and 19 bases separated the two germline ends. The CDR3 is made up of 18 amino acids. The CDR3 region has the DNA TGTGCCAGCAGCCCGGTTTGGAAAGCGCTTGCTGGGGCCAACGTCCTGACTTTC. Its translation is CASSPVWKALAGANVLTF.

At least ten counts were recorded for this clonotype. The chain uses TRBV5-1 and TRBJ1-1, with D perhaps matching TRBD1 (6 bases). Trimming cost V 6 bases and J 0 bases, with 18 bases left between them. The CDR3 is 16 residues long. The germline V gene has CDR1 SGHRS and CDR2 YFSETQ. Here the CDR3 reads CASTVGGGGLNTEAFF. CDR3 coding DNA: TGCGCCAGCACCGTTGGGGGTGGGGGCTTGAACACTGAAGCTTTCTTT.

This clonotype appeared many times. The chain is built from TRBV7-2 and TRBJ2-1, with TRBD2 matching over 8 bases. This CDR3 comprises 15 residues. CDR1 and CDR2 from the germline V gene are SGHTA and FQGNSA. Trimming at V came to 8 bases and at J to 2 bases, leaving 8 bases not matched to a gene. CDR3 nucleotide sequence: TGTGCCAGCGGCCAGCGGGAGAGAACCTACAATGAGCAGTTCTTC. It yields the protein CASGQRERTYNEQFF.

In this sample, this clonotype turned up many times. The chain links TRBV29-1 to TRBJ2-1; 8 bases match TRBD2. Germline V gene lookup returns CDR1 SQVTM and CDR2 ANQGSEA. The CDR3 sequence is 13 residues long. The ends lost 5 bases at V and 4 bases at J; junction bases unmatched: 4. The DNA for the CDR3 is TGCAGCGTTAGGTCTAGCGGGTACAATGAGCAGTTCTTC. Its protein product is CSVRSSGYNEQFF.

The V gene is TRBV29-1, the J gene TRBJ2-1, with 9 bases fitting TRBD1. Germline V gives CDR1 SQVTM, CDR2 ANQGSEA. The V gene end was trimmed by 1 base and the J gene end by 8 bases; junction bases not matched to a gene: 9. CDR3 length: 15 amino acids. CDR3: CSVEGRGTGSDEQFF. CDR3 sequence (DNA): TGCAGCGTTGAAGGGCGGGGGACAGGGTCGGATGAGCAGTTCTTC.

The V call is TRBV12-3 or TRBV12-4, the J call TRBJ2-1; 15 bases map to TRBD2. The CDR3 is 17 amino acids. The V gene end was trimmed by 6 bases and the J gene end by 0 bases; junction bases not matched to a gene: 3. The CDR3 region is CASRGLAGGSSYNEQFF. DNA of the CDR3: TGTGCCAGCAGGGGACTAGCGGGAGGAAGCTCCTACAATGAGCAGTTCTTC.

The table lists this clonotype with many counts. The V gene is TRBV13, the J gene TRBJ1-6; a possible D gene is TRBD1 (6 bases). This CDR3 has 16 residues. Germline V gene data show CDR1 as PRHDT and CDR2 as FYEKMQ (reference sequence). The ends were cut back, 5 bases at V and 8 bases at J, with 19 bases in the middle. DNA for the CDR3: TGTGCCAGCAGCCCCCCGACAGGTCACCAGTATTCACCCCTCCACTTT. Protein sequence: CASSPPTGHQYSPLHF.

This clonotype has a count of ten or more. This sequence joins TRBV3-1 and TRBJ2-7; D may be TRBD2 (6 bases). V lost 4 bases, J lost 3 bases, and 16 bases lay in between. From germline, CDR1 is LGHDT and CDR2 YNNKEL (reference sequence). The length of the CDR3 is 15 residues. CDR3 nucleotide sequence: TGTGCCAGCAGCCGAAGAGGGACTGATTACTACGAGCAGTACTTC. It specifies CASSRRGTDYYEQYF.

This clonotype has at least ten counts. The chain is built from TRBV7-9 and TRBJ2-7; 7 bases map to TRBD1. The length of the CDR3 is 14 residues. With 5 bases clipped from V and 4 bases from J, the junction kept 8 bases outside the gene matches. Germline V gene sequence: CDR1 SEHNR, CDR2 FQNEAQ (reference sequence). CDR3 protein: CASSAPGQYYEQYF. The CDR3 DNA reads as TGTGCCAGCAGCGCCCCGGGACAGTATTACGAGCAGTACTTC.